This T cell receptor beta chain came from a study of T-cell memory formation after mild COVID-19. TCRdb recomputed calls from the 5' RACE reads with MiXCR, one row per CDR3 protein. Here the sample spans 250,000 to 300,000 distinct CDR3 sequences, about a sixth being singletons. This receptor was obtained from a young man who had mild COVID-19 (a few samples of this study predate the infection). Cell type and time point are not known. The sequenced sample was PBMCs or a T cell subset sorted from them (not recorded which).

The CDR3 DNA is TGCAGTGCTAGACTCCCCGGACACTCCGTCCGCCAAAACATTCAGTACTTC. Its protein is CSARLPGHSVRQNIQYF. The chain employs TRBV20-1 and TRBJ2-4, with D tentatively TRBD1 (5 bases). The CDR3 has 17 residues. Trimming stripped 2 bases from V and 5 bases from J, with 22 bases between. Germline CDR1 is DFQATT and CDR2 is SNEGSKA (reference sequence).